The 21 T cell receptor beta chains reported below all come from one sample, sequenced in a study of beta chain features in type 1 diabetes. Every isolated RNA sample was fully reverse transcribed, so sequencing captured expressed TCRB transcripts. Assay: immunoSEQ multiplex PCR; the TCRdb copy retains only in-frame clones and omits some. Among about 150,000 clones listed, over 8.5% were seen once. Sequences were obtained from central memory CD4+ T cells from blood. Receptors originate from a man aged 18 to 29 in good health.

This clone was counted a few times. The chain uses TRBV18 and TRBJ1-6, with 11 bases lining up with TRBD1. In germline, CDR1 is KGHSH, CDR2 LQKENI. Losses at the gene ends were 4 bases for V and 6 bases for J; bases not matched to a gene: 5. The CDR3 is 16 amino acids. The DNA for the CDR3 is TGTGCCAGCTCACGCTCCGGGACAGGGGGTAATTCACCCCTCCACTTT. Encoded protein: CASSRSGTGGNSPLHF.

The V gene is TRBV30, the J gene TRBJ1-6; D not resolved. Germline V gene data show CDR1 as GTSNPN and CDR2 as SVGIG (reference sequence). This CDR3 region has 12 residues. Trimming cost V 2 bases and J 15 bases, with 14 bases left between them. Written as DNA, the CDR3 is TGTGCCTGGAGTAAGACAAGCGCGAGCCTCCACTTT. It codes for CAWSKTSASLHF.

This clone has only a few counts. The CDR3 sequence is CASSSRGRGGYTF. DNA for the CDR3: TGTGCCAGCAGCTCAAGGGGGCGAGGTGGCTACACCTTC. The rearrangement joins TRBV14 to TRBJ1-2; 7 nucleotides line up with TRBD1. The V segment lost 5 bases and the J segment 7 bases; nucleotides outside the gene matches: 7. Germline lookup yields CDR1 SGHDN and CDR2 FVKESK. This CDR3 is built from 13 residues.

The V and J genes are TRBV28 and TRBJ2-7; D not certain. The CDR3 extends over 12 amino acids. Looked up from germline, CDR1 is MDHEN and CDR2 is SYDVKM. Between the trimmed V and J ends, which lost 4 bases and 6 bases, there was a span of 10 bases. CDR3 sequence reads: CASSSNHLEQYF. DNA for the CDR3: TGTGCCAGCAGTTCAAACCACCTCGAGCAGTACTTC.

V and J are TRBV16 and TRBJ1-1; D ambiguous. The CDR3 has 15 amino acids. CDR1 and CDR2 from the germline V gene are KGHSY and FQNENV. Trimming stripped 4 bases from V and 0 bases from J, with 12 bases between. The CDR3 reads CASSPRAAMNTEAFF. The CDR3 nucleotides are TGTGCCAGCAGCCCTCGGGCAGCCATGAACACTGAAGCTTTCTTT.

This clone was detected many times. J is TRBJ1-5 and V is TRBV7-2; 8 positions match TRBD1. The CDR3 runs 15 residues. Germline-derived CDR1 and CDR2 are SGHTA and FQGNSA. The trim removed 2 bases at V and 2 bases at J, leaving 2 bases unmatched. DNA for the CDR3: TGTGCCAGCAGCTTATGGGGACAGGGCAATCAGCCCCAGCATTTT. As protein: CASSLWGQGNQPQHF.

This clone was recorded at least ten times. This chain joins TRBV7-2 and TRBJ1-1, with D unclear. Germline values: CDR1 SGHTA, CDR2 FQGNSA. V gave up 7 bases and J gave up 0 bases, with 12 bases separating them. The CDR3 totals 14 residues. CDR3 sequence (DNA): TGTGCCAGCATTTCGGGCCCAATGAACACTGAAGCTTTCTTT. Translated: CASISGPMNTEAFF.

V usage is TRBV29-1 and J usage is TRBJ2-7; unclear D gene. V lost 7 bases and J lost 3, with 10 bases in between. Germline lookup yields CDR1 SQVTM and CDR2 ANQGSEA. This CDR3 has 11 amino acids. CDR3 sequence: CSAQSGYEQYF. In DNA, the CDR3 is TGCAGCGCCCAATCCGGCTACGAGCAGTACTTC.

This clone was seen more than once but under ten times. The J gene is TRBJ2-1, the V gene TRBV9; D might be TRBD2 (6 bases). The ends were cut back, 6 bases at V and 7 bases at J, with 14 bases in the middle. The CDR3 has 13 residues. CDR1 is SGDLS, CDR2 YYNGEE, per germline. CDR3 protein: CASTPGVKNEQFF. In DNA, the CDR3 is TGTGCCAGCACCCCGGGAGTAAAAAATGAGCAGTTCTTC.

This clone was picked up a small number of times. The chain uses TRBV18 and TRBJ1-6, with D tentatively TRBD1 (6 bases). The CDR3 consists of 14 residues. CDR1 and CDR2 from the germline V gene are KGHSH and LQKENI. Between the trimmed V and J ends, which lost 6 bases and 4 bases, there was a span of 10 bases. The CDR3 DNA sequence: TGTGCCAGCTCGCAAACAGGGTATAATTCACCCCTCCACTTT. Its translation is CASSQTGYNSPLHF.

The V call is TRBV9, the J call TRBJ2-3, with no clear D. Germline CDR1 reads SGDLS; CDR2 reads YYNGEE. The germline V and J ends were trimmed by 0 bases and 3 bases, with 5 bases remaining between them. The CDR3 contains 13 residues. The CDR3 DNA reads as TGTGCCAGCAGCGTAGCTAGAACAGATACGCAGTATTTT. Translating gives CASSVARTDTQYF.

The rearrangement uses TRBV29-1 and TRBJ1-4; TRBD1 might be the D (6 bases). Germline V gene sequence: CDR1 SQVTM, CDR2 ANQGSEA. There are 13 residues in the CDR3. V dropped 7 bases and J dropped 7 bases, with 16 bases sitting between them. CDR3 coding DNA: TGCAGCGCTGAGGGCCAGGGGAGTGAAAAACTGTTTTTT. Amino acids: CSAEGQGSEKLFF.

This clone has a handful of counts. Within the sample, other DNA sequences also encode this same CDR3. The genes are TRBV7-9 and TRBJ1-5, with D uncertain. V lost 2 bases, J lost 1 base, and 6 bases lay in between. Looked up from germline, CDR1 is SEHNR and CDR2 is FQNEAQ (reference sequence). The CDR3 totals 14 residues. This chain's CDR3 is CASSLSSSNQPQHF. In DNA, the CDR3 is TGTGCCAGCAGCTTATCTTCGAGCAATCAGCCCCAGCATTTT.

The chain is built from TRBV7-2 and TRBJ1-3; the D is unclear. Germline CDR1 reads SGHTA; CDR2 reads FQGNSA. This CDR3 comprises 15 residues. With 3 bases removed from V and 4 bases from J, the gap between germline ends came to 13 bases. CDR3 amino acids: CASSLSRGRGNTIYF. Written as DNA, the CDR3 is TGTGCCAGCAGCTTGAGTAGAGGGAGAGGAAACACCATATATTTT.

The chain carries TRBV7-2 and TRBJ2-7, with D possibly called TRBD1 or TRBD2 (5 bases each). Germline assignment: CDR1 SGHTA and CDR2 FQGNSA. The CDR3 runs to 14 residues. Trimming removed 5 bases at V and 2 bases at J, with 13 bases between. The CDR3 DNA sequence: TGTGCCAGCAGCCCTGGGGGTAGCGCCTACGAGCAGTACTTC. Its protein product is CASSPGGSAYEQYF.

The chain links TRBV5-1 to TRBJ2-1; TRBD2 matches at 9 bases. Germline CDR1 is SGHRS and CDR2 is YFSETQ. The CDR3 has 15 residues. The V segment lost 9 bases and the J segment 5 bases; nucleotides outside the gene matches: 12. The CDR3 reads CATATELAGHNEQFF. DNA for the CDR3: TGCGCCACCGCGACAGAGCTAGCGGGACACAATGAGCAGTTCTTC. Using reference TRBV5-1 and TRBJ2-1 for the parts outside the CDR3, the full variable domain is KAGVTQTPRYLIKTRGQQVTLSCSPISGHRSVSWYQQTPGQGLQFLFEYFSETQRNKGNFPGRFSGRQFSNSRSEMNVSTLELGDSALYLCATATELAGHNEQFFGPGTRLTVL.

The chain joins TRBV7-9 to TRBJ1-3; TRBD1 might be the D (5 bases). The V gene lost 1 base and the J gene lost 2 bases, with 9 bases spanning the gap. Germline assignment: CDR1 SEHNR and CDR2 FQNEAQ (reference sequence). The CDR3 consists of 15 residues. The CDR3 DNA reads TGTGCCAGCAGCTTAGAAGGCAGGGCTGGAAACACCATATATTTT. Translating it yields CASSLEGRAGNTIYF.

The V call is TRBV5-1, the J call TRBJ2-7; TRBD2 is a possible D gene (5 bases). This CDR3 has 14 amino acids. Deletions cut 0 bases from V and 1 base from J, with 8 bases between. CDR1 SGHRS and CDR2 YFSETQ come from the germline V gene. The CDR3 DNA reads as TGCGCCAGCAGCTTGGGCGGGTCTTCCTACGAGCAGTACTTC. Its translation is CASSLGGSSYEQYF.

There are a few counts of this clone. The sample contains more than one DNA sequence encoding this CDR3. The chain recombines TRBV9 with TRBJ1-1; D is unclear. This CDR3 has 13 amino acids. V lost 1 base, J lost 1 base, and 5 bases lay in between. Per the germline V gene, CDR1 is SGDLS and CDR2 is YYNGEE. The CDR3 region has the DNA TGTGCCAGCAGCGTAAGCAGGAACACTGAAGCTTTCTTT. This gives the protein CASSVSRNTEAFF.

This clone was counted many times. The CDR3: CASKGLPYEQYF. The CDR3 DNA follows: TGTGCCAGCAAGGGACTACCCTACGAGCAGTACTTC. V gene TRBV2 combines with J gene TRBJ2-7; 7 bases are shared with TRBD2. Germline V gene sequence: CDR1 SNHLY, CDR2 FYNNEI. V was pared by 7 bases and J by 2 bases, with 2 bases of the junction left unmatched. The CDR3 sequence is 12 residues long.

The rearrangement uses TRBV28 and TRBJ2-5, with D possibly TRBD1 on 6 matching bases. This CDR3 has 12 amino acids. V lost 4 bases and J 7 bases, leaving 10 bases between the germline ends. Germline V gives CDR1 MDHEN, CDR2 SYDVKM. The CDR3 bases are TGTGCCAGCAGTTACAGGGAAGGGACCCAGTACTTC. Translating it yields CASSYREGTQYF.